Each of the 15 T cell receptor beta chains below was sequenced from the same sample in a study. TCRdb passed the RT-PCR reads through MiXCR, listing each CDR3 protein once. The repertoire holds around 700,000 distinct CDR3 sequences, with over 12% as singletons. The sequenced sample was memory CD4+ T cells from blood. The receptors originated from a female donor in good health, serving as a healthy control.

This clonotype appeared a few times. CDR3 loop: CASSDRTYGYTF. CDR3 nucleotide sequence: TGCGCCAGCAGCGACAGAACCTATGGCTACACCTTC. The chain joins TRBV5-1 to TRBJ1-2, with D possibly matching TRBD1 (5 bases). This CDR3 comprises 12 residues. Trimming removed 4 bases from V and 4 bases from J, with 8 bases in between. Germline loops: CDR1 SGHRS, CDR2 YFSETQ.

This clonotype has only a few counts. V usage is TRBV11-2 and J usage is TRBJ1-1; D is ambiguous. CDR1 is SGHAT and CDR2 is FQNNGV in the germline V gene. This CDR3 is 16 amino acids long. The V gene lost 1 base and the J gene lost 2 bases, with 14 bases spanning the gap. CDR3 coding DNA: TGTGCCAGCAGCTTAGGTGGGCGGTCGGGAAACACTGAAGCTTTCTTT. Translated, it gives CASSLGGRSGNTEAFF.

This clonotype appeared a few times. V and J are TRBV5-4 and TRBJ1-6, with D maybe TRBD1 (6 bases). The CDR3 runs to 14 residues. V lost 4 bases, J lost 7 bases, and 12 bases lay in between. Germline V CDR1 and CDR2: SGHNT, YYREEE (reference sequence). The CDR3 nucleotides are TGTGCCAGCAGCCCAGGAGACAGGAATTCACCCCTCCACTTT. Encoded protein: CASSPGDRNSPLHF.

This clonotype came up a few times. The chain combines TRBV27 with TRBJ2-7, with 8 bases lining up with TRBD1. J was trimmed by 5 bases and V by 7 bases; bases with no gene match: 16. Per germline, CDR1 MNHEY and CDR2 SMNVEV (reference sequence). The length of the CDR3 is 16 residues. Here the CDR3 reads CASKRPGGTGAHEQYF. In DNA form, the CDR3 reads TGTGCCAGCAAAAGACCTGGGGGGACAGGCGCCCACGAGCAGTACTTC.

This clonotype was seen only a few times. V and J are TRBV13 and TRBJ2-3, with 10 bases identical to TRBD2. CDR1 and CDR2 (germline): PRHDT, FYEKMQ (reference sequence). V shed 5 bases, J shed 5 bases, and the junction held 7 bases outside the gene matches. The CDR3 sequence is 15 residues long. This CDR3 reads CASSMPAGGGDTQYF. As DNA, the CDR3 is TGTGCCAGCAGCATGCCAGCGGGAGGGGGAGATACGCAGTATTTT. Based on the CDR3 plus reference TRBV13 and TRBJ2-3, the full variable domain is AAGVIQSPRHLIKEKRETATLKCYPIPRHDTVYWYQQGPGQDPQFLISFYEKMQSDKGSIPDRFSAQQFSDYHSELNMSSLELGDSALYFCASSMPAGGGDTQYFGPGTRLTVL.

Many counts were recorded for this clonotype. V gene TRBV29-1 combines with J gene TRBJ2-7, with 7 nucleotides matching TRBD2. Germline V CDR1 and CDR2: SQVTM, ANQGSEA. The junction had 0 bases not matched to a gene; V was cut back by 4 bases and J by 3 bases. The CDR3 is 11 amino acids. CDR3 bases: TGCAGCGTTGGGACTAGCTACGAGCAGTACTTC. The encoded protein is CSVGTSYEQYF.

This clonotype was detected once. J is TRBJ2-4 and V is TRBV28; weak D call: TRBD1 (6 bases). Trimming stripped 8 bases from V and 10 bases from J, with 18 bases between. This CDR3 has 13 residues. The germline V gene encodes CDR1 MDHEN and CDR2 SYDVKM. CDR3 sequence reads: CASLGATLGIQYF. CDR3 bases: TGTGCCAGCTTGGGGGCGACCCTAGGGATTCAGTACTTC.

This clonotype was detected ten times or more. The chain combines TRBV20-1 with TRBJ2-3, with TRBD1 matching over 7 bases. V was pared by 6 bases and J by 1 base, with 7 bases of the junction left unmatched. This CDR3 comprises 14 residues. Per germline, CDR1 DFQATT and CDR2 SNEGSKA (reference sequence). The CDR3 region is CSAQGGAGTDTQYF. Written as DNA, the CDR3 is TGCAGTGCCCAAGGGGGCGCCGGCACAGATACGCAGTATTTT.

This clonotype was seen ten or more times. V gene TRBV20-1 combines with J gene TRBJ1-1; no reliable D call. Germline-derived CDR1 and CDR2 are DFQATT and SNEGSKA (reference sequence). Trimming shortened V by 3 bases and J by 2 bases, and 7 bases separated the two germline ends. CDR3 length: 12 residues. CDR3 DNA: TGCAGTGCTAGTTTGGTCAACACTGAAGCTTTCTTT. Its protein is CSASLVNTEAFF.

The V gene is TRBV7-3, the J gene TRBJ2-7; D might be TRBD2 (6 bases). This CDR3 has 13 residues. CDR1 is SGHTA and CDR2 is FQGTGA in the germline V gene. Trimming left V 6 bases short and J 5 bases short, with 14 bases between. For the CDR3, the DNA is TGTGCCAGCAGTCCTCCGGGGGTCGACGAGCAGTACTTC. It translates to CASSPPGVDEQYF. The variable domain in full, completed from reference TRBV7-3 and TRBJ2-7, reads GAGVSQTPSNKVTEKGKYVELRCDPISGHTALYWYRQSLGQGPEFLIYFQGTGAADDSGLPNDRFFAVRPEGSVSTLKIQRTERGDSAVYLCASSPPGVDEQYFGPGTRLTVT.

This chain links TRBV20-1 with TRBJ2-1, with TRBD1 as a possible D gene (6 bases). The CDR3 length is 13 residues. In germline, CDR1 is DFQATT, CDR2 SNEGSKA (reference sequence). The CDR3 spells CSAYGQSHNEQFF. The CDR3 DNA follows: TGCAGCGCCTACGGACAGTCCCACAATGAGCAGTTCTTC.

This chain connects TRBV7-2 to TRBJ2-5; 8 bases match TRBD2. V lost 7 bases, J lost 3 bases, and 16 bases stayed unmatched. Germline CDR1 SGHTA, CDR2 FQGNSA. The CDR3 extends over 17 amino acids. The CDR3, as DNA: TGTGCCAGCATGGGCCGGAGAGGCGGGGGGTTGGAAGAGACCCAGTACTTC. This sequence encodes CASMGRRGGGLEETQYF.

This clonotype was detected many times. The chain couples TRBV29-1 to TRBJ2-1; 8 bases are shared with TRBD2. The CDR3 sequence is 13 residues long. V gave up 5 bases and J gave up 8 bases; unmatched junction bases: 8. Germline values: CDR1 SQVTM, CDR2 ANQGSEA. Written as DNA, the CDR3 is TGCAGCGTTCCAGGACTAGCTGGCGATGAGCAGTTCTTC. Translating it yields CSVPGLAGDEQFF.

This clonotype appeared a few times. The V and J genes are TRBV20-1 and TRBJ2-7, with 8 bases identical to TRBD2. This CDR3 is 13 amino acids long. Germline V lookup: CDR1 DFQATT, CDR2 SNEGSKA (reference sequence). V trimming: 3 bases; J trimming: 6 bases; junction bases outside the gene matches: 7. The CDR3 protein is CSASGPSGFEQYF. The DNA of the CDR3 is TGCAGTGCTAGTGGCCCTAGCGGGTTCGAGCAGTACTTC.

This clonotype was seen repeatedly, ten times or more. A much more abundant neighbour one base away suggests this may be a read error. The chain uses TRBV5-6 and TRBJ1-1, with D perhaps matching TRBD1 (5 bases). CDR3 length: 13 residues. Per the germline V gene, CDR1 is SGHDT and CDR2 is YYEEEE. Trimming left V 4 bases short and J 4 bases short, with 11 bases between. As DNA, the CDR3 is TGTGCCAGCAGCCGCCGGGGGGGCACTGAAGCTTTCTTT. It encodes CASSRRGGTEAFF.